This T cell receptor beta chain was sequenced during a study of blood T cells in healthy people across ages. Concerning this clonotype: Antigen specificity is unknown.

Total RNA extraction produced at least 6 micrograms (per sample) for the study. The use of a sample-barcoded 5' primer and a J-beta primer mix characterized a second PCR of roughly 7 to 11 cycles. TCRdb reprocessed the 5' RACE reads via MiXCR and lists one record per CDR3 protein. In the table there are roughly 1,300,000 distinct CDR3 sequences, approximately 60% of which are singletons. Study findings and constraints: Any changes in expanded clonotypes were possibly confounded, as donor CMV status remained unknown. TCR beta diversity was tightly associated with the proportion of naive T cells.

V lost 6 bases, J lost 7 bases, and 13 bases stayed unmatched. Germline assignment: CDR1 LGHDT and CDR2 YNNKEL (reference sequence). This CDR3 contains 17 residues. This chain connects TRBV3-1 to TRBJ2-1; 12 bases line up with TRBD2. Sequencing was carried out using blood. The sequence was collected from a man aged 18 to 30 in good health. The chain's CDR3 is CASSHKPSGGASNEQFF. The CDR3 DNA sequence: TGTGCCAGCAGTCACAAACCTAGCGGGGGGGCCTCAAATGAGCAGTTCTTC.